This TCR beta chain is drawn from a study of metastatic and nonmetastatic thyroid tumors. Study information: Malignant and benign thyroid patients had repertoires compared in peripheral blood and tumor or nodule tissue.

General observations from the study: Significantly higher TCR beta diversity was reportedly seen in malignant thyroid tumors than benign nodules, in blood and tumor.

TCRdb called clones again from the PCR reads with MiXCR. The repertoire includes around 18,000 clones, more than 30% of them detected once, and more than 15% sits in the top ten. Treatment of any kind had been given to no patient before thyroid surgery. Details on this clone: Its antigen remains unknown.

In germline, CDR1 is KGHDR, CDR2 SFDVKD. V lost 8 bases, J lost 5 bases, and 15 bases lay in between. This CDR3 region has 14 residues. Material: tumor tissue. The origin of this receptor is a female donor with papillary thyroid cancer or a benign thyroid nodule (not recorded which). Some clones in this sample may be carry-over from other donors' samples. The V and J genes are TRBV24-1 and TRBJ2-1, with D possibly matching TRBD2 (6 bases). CDR3 loop: CATKGTEGNNEQFF. The CDR3 region has the DNA TGTGCCACCAAAGGGACTGAGGGGAACAATGAGCAGTTCTTC.